The next 24 T cell receptor beta chains were all read from a single sample in a study of identical twins. TCRdb passed the 5' RACE reads through MiXCR, listing each CDR3 protein once. The sample includes about 470,000 distinct CDR3 sequences, around 24% of them seen just once. This sample also belongs to another study, concerning T cells expressing NK-cell markers.

Sequencing input: CD4+ T cells sorted from blood. The receptor set was obtained from a woman under 30 in good health.

This clonotype has just a few counts. The chain recombines TRBV6-2 or TRBV6-3 with TRBJ2-3; TRBD2 aligns across 13 bases. With 2 bases clipped from V and 6 bases from J, the junction kept 8 bases outside the gene matches. From germline, CDR1 is MNHEY and CDR2 SVGEGT. The CDR3 has 17 amino acids. CDR3 loop: CASSYGLAGAVADTQYF. In nucleotides, the CDR3 is TGTGCCAGCAGTTACGGACTAGCGGGAGCGGTGGCGGATACGCAGTATTTT.

This clonotype has only a few counts. The J gene is TRBJ2-7, the V gene TRBV5-1; TRBD1 or TRBD2 may be the D gene (6 bases each). The germline V gene encodes CDR1 SGHRS and CDR2 YFSETQ. CDR3 length: 13 residues. Trimming removed 4 bases from V and 5 bases from J, with 13 bases in between. The CDR3 protein is CASSHGGLNEQYF. CDR3 sequence (DNA): TGCGCCAGCAGCCATGGGGGGCTCAACGAGCAGTACTTC.

This chain joins TRBV5-1 and TRBJ2-3, with TRBD1 identical over 7 bases. The germline V gene has CDR1 SGHRS and CDR2 YFSETQ. The CDR3 consists of 15 residues. V lost 2 bases, J lost 2 bases, and 5 bases stayed unmatched. CDR3 in DNA: TGCGCCAGCAGCTTAAGGACAGGAGACACAGATACGCAGTATTTT. Protein sequence: CASSLRTGDTDTQYF.

This clonotype was seen a handful of times. The chain employs TRBV5-1 and TRBJ1-2, with D hard to call. The CDR3 covers 13 residues. The V and J ends lost 0 bases and 5 bases respectively, with 8 bases between them. CDR1 is SGHRS and CDR2 is YFSETQ in the germline V gene. As DNA, the CDR3 is TGCGCCAGCAGCTTGGCGGAGGGTTATGGCTACACCTTC. It codes for CASSLAEGYGYTF.

The V call is TRBV18, the J call TRBJ1-1, with D tentatively TRBD1 (6 bases). The CDR3 has 13 amino acids. The V gene lost 3 bases and the J gene lost 11 bases, with 16 bases spanning the gap. Germline-derived CDR1 and CDR2 are KGHSH and LQKENI. Here the CDR3 DNA reads TGTGCCAGCTCACCTGAAAACAGGGTTGACGCTTTCTTT. Its protein product is CASSPENRVDAFF.

This clonotype was observed a few times. The chain is built from TRBV12-3 or TRBV12-4 and TRBJ2-2; no clear D. The CDR3 consists of 13 residues. V lost 3 bases, J lost 4 bases, and 6 bases lay in between. The CDR3: CASSFRLTGELFF. The CDR3 bases are TGTGCCAGCAGTTTTAGACTCACCGGGGAGCTGTTTTTT.

The chain combines TRBV30 with TRBJ1-6; D is unclear. CDR1 and CDR2 from the germline V gene are GTSNPN and SVGIG (reference sequence). Trimming removed 1 base from V and 7 bases from J, with 8 bases in between. The CDR3 consists of 13 residues. CDR3 sequence reads: CAWSEIRNSPLHF. CDR3 coding DNA: TGTGCCTGGAGTGAGATAAGGAATTCACCCCTCCACTTT.

The rearrangement links TRBV25-1 to TRBJ2-7, with TRBD1 matching over 9 bases. CDR1 and CDR2 from the germline V gene are MGHDK and SYGVNS. Losses at the gene ends were 5 bases for V and 4 bases for J; bases not matched to a gene: 12. CDR3 size: 16 residues. The CDR3: CASSYSGTGREYEQYF. The CDR3, as DNA: TGTGCCAGCAGTTACTCCGGGACAGGGAGAGAGTACGAGCAGTACTTC.

Here the CDR3 reads CASSQAATSRKETQYF. The CDR3 coding sequence is TGCGCCAGCAGCCAAGCCGCGACTAGCCGGAAAGAGACCCAGTACTTC. V gene TRBV4-3 combines with J gene TRBJ2-5; 7 nucleotides align to TRBD2. The CDR3 is made up of 16 amino acids. The germline CDR1 and CDR2 sequences are LGHNA and YSLEER. V gave up 1 base and J gave up 3 bases; unmatched junction bases: 8.

This clonotype turned up a few times. The chain carries TRBV20-1 and TRBJ2-7; 7 bases are a match to TRBD2. This CDR3 contains 15 residues. J was trimmed by 2 bases and V by 0 bases; bases with no gene match: 7. Germline V gene sequence: CDR1 DFQATT, CDR2 SNEGSKA (reference sequence). CDR3 sequence: CSARDLGGSPYEQYF. DNA of the CDR3: TGCAGTGCTAGAGATCTGGGAGGGAGCCCCTACGAGCAGTACTTC.

CDR3 loop: CASSLRSGAGLASDTQYF. CDR3 coding DNA: TGTGCCAGCAGCTTGAGATCTGGAGCGGGACTGGCATCTGATACGCAGTATTTT. V and J are TRBV11-2 and TRBJ2-3; 7 bases agree with TRBD2. CDR1 is SGHAT, CDR2 FQNNGV, per germline. The CDR3 loop spans 18 amino acids. The ends lost 3 bases at V and 6 bases at J; junction bases unmatched: 18. The whole variable domain, filled in from reference TRBV11-2 and TRBJ2-3, reads EAGVAQSPRYKIIEKRQSVAFWCNPISGHATLYWYQQILGQGPKLLIQFQNNGVVDDSQLPKDRFSAERLKGVDSTLKIQPAKLEDSAVYLCASSLRSGAGLASDTQYFGPGTRLTVL.

This clonotype was picked up a small number of times. This chain connects TRBV7-3 to TRBJ2-3; the match to TRBD2 covers 9 bases. The CDR3 sequence is 16 residues long. In germline, CDR1 is SGHTA, CDR2 FQGTGA. The V segment lost 2 bases and the J segment 1 base; nucleotides outside the gene matches: 4. The CDR3 DNA is TGTGCCAGCAGCTTATATAGCGGGGGAGGCACAGATACGCAGTATTTT. Protein sequence: CASSLYSGGGTDTQYF.

This chain links TRBV6-5 with TRBJ1-1; D unclear. Trimming removed 0 bases from V and 8 bases from J, with 10 bases in between. CDR1 is MNHEY, CDR2 SVGAGI, per germline. This CDR3 has 13 residues. The CDR3 nucleotides read TGTGCCAGCAGTTACTCGACCGGGGAGGAAGCTTTCTTT. Residues: CASSYSTGEEAFF.

This rearrangement joins TRBV5-8 to TRBJ1-5; TRBD1 matches at 11 bases. The CDR3 is 15 residues long. V was clipped by 3 bases and J by 4 bases; unmatched bases: 3. Germline loops: CDR1 SGHTS, CDR2 YDEGEE. The CDR3, as DNA: TGTGCCAGCAGCTCCGGGACAGGGGGAAATCAGCCCCAGCATTTT. It yields the protein CASSSGTGGNQPQHF.

Only a few counts were recorded for this clonotype. This chain joins TRBV20-1 and TRBJ1-1, with unresolved D. Trimming took off 7 bases at V and 8 bases at J, with 17 bases between the two ends. Looked up from germline, CDR1 is DFQATT and CDR2 is SNEGSKA (reference sequence). This CDR3 is 12 amino acids long. The CDR3 region is CSVPVGGQEAFF. In DNA form, the CDR3 reads TGCAGTGTCCCCGTTGGTGGCCAAGAAGCTTTCTTT.

This sequence joins TRBV28 and TRBJ2-1; maybe TRBD2 (6 bases). There are 17 residues in the CDR3. The ends were cut back, 4 bases at V and 4 bases at J, with 20 bases in the middle. The germline V gene has CDR1 MDHEN and CDR2 SYDVKM. CDR3 in DNA: TGTGCCAGCAGTTCGCCACTTATTAGCGGAATATACAATGAGCAGTTCTTC. This encodes CASSSPLISGIYNEQFF.

There are a few counts of this clonotype. This chain joins TRBV9 and TRBJ1-1; D uncertain. There are 14 residues in the CDR3. CDR1 is SGDLS, CDR2 YYNGEE, per germline. Trimming stripped 0 bases from V and 1 base from J, with 7 bases between. The CDR3 sequence is CASSVESTNTEAFF. DNA of the CDR3: TGTGCCAGCAGCGTAGAAAGTACGAACACTGAAGCTTTCTTT. Drawing the rest from reference TRBV9 and TRBJ1-1, the complete variable domain is DSGVTQTPKHLITATGQRVTLRCSPRSGDLSVYWYQQSLDQGLQFLIQYYNGEERAKGNILERFSAQQFPDLHSELNLSSLELGDSALYFCASSVESTNTEAFFGQGTRLTVV.

The gene calls are TRBV20-1 and TRBJ1-2, with a weak D call TRBD1 (6 bases). V lost 7 bases to trimming and J lost 1 base, with 10 bases between them. CDR1 and CDR2 (germline): DFQATT, SNEGSKA (reference sequence). The CDR3 totals 12 residues. DNA of the CDR3: TGCAGTGGGACGGACAGTAACTATGGCTACACCTTC. It codes for CSGTDSNYGYTF.

V gene TRBV5-1 combines with J gene TRBJ2-1, with D hard to call. V was shortened by 4 bases and J by 7 bases, with 15 bases between the two germline ends. Germline V gene data show CDR1 as SGHRS and CDR2 as YFSETQ. This CDR3 spans 14 amino acids. The CDR3 spells CASSRPWGKNEQFF. The CDR3 coding sequence is TGCGCCAGCAGCCGCCCTTGGGGTAAGAATGAGCAGTTCTTC. Supplemented by reference TRBV5-1 and TRBJ2-1, the full variable domain reads KAGVTQTPRYLIKTRGQQVTLSCSPISGHRSVSWYQQTPGQGLQFLFEYFSETQRNKGNFPGRFSGRQFSNSRSEMNVSTLELGDSALYLCASSRPWGKNEQFFGPGTRLTVL.

The chain is built from TRBV29-1 and TRBJ1-2; 7 positions match TRBD1. Trimming at V came to 7 bases and at J to 7 bases, leaving 12 bases not matched to a gene. Looked up from germline, CDR1 is SQVTM and CDR2 is ANQGSEA. This CDR3 is 13 amino acids long. CDR3 nucleotides: TGCAGCGCTCCGGGACAGACCTCGGCTGGCTACACCTTC. It translates to CSAPGQTSAGYTF.

The chain has TRBV4-2 and TRBJ2-1; D possibly uses TRBD1 or TRBD2 (5 bases each). The germline V and J ends were trimmed by 4 bases and 4 bases, with 20 bases remaining between them. Looked up from germline, CDR1 is LGHNA and CDR2 is YNFKEQ. The CDR3 extends over 17 amino acids. The CDR3 sequence: CASSLLPRDPIYNEQFF. In nucleotides, the CDR3 is TGTGCCAGCAGCCTACTTCCCCGGGACCCTATATACAATGAGCAGTTCTTC.

This chain uses TRBV12-3 or TRBV12-4 with TRBJ1-2; D ambiguous. V lost 0 bases to trimming and J lost 4 bases, with 12 bases between them. The CDR3 is made up of 15 amino acids. The CDR3 DNA is TGTGCCAGCAGTTTAGCGTCGGGCGGTTCCTATGGCTACACCTTC. The encoded protein is CASSLASGGSYGYTF.

The chain uses TRBV20-1 and TRBJ2-5, with 7 bases aligning to TRBD1. CDR1 and CDR2 from the germline V gene are DFQATT and SNEGSKA (reference sequence). CDR3 length: 15 amino acids. V shed 4 bases, J shed 2 bases, and the junction held 10 bases outside the gene matches. CDR3 residues: CSAIHFTGQQETQYF. The CDR3 nucleotides read TGCAGTGCTATCCACTTCACGGGACAGCAAGAGACCCAGTACTTC.

This clonotype appeared many times. The J gene is TRBJ1-1, the V gene TRBV30; 9 bases line up with TRBD1. V lost 6 bases and J lost 7; bases outside the gene matches: 9. CDR3 length: 13 residues. CDR1 is GTSNPN and CDR2 is SVGIG in the germline V gene (reference sequence). The CDR3 coding sequence is TGTGCCTGCGATACAGGGGGCGTTGGTGAAGCTTTCTTT. Its protein product is CACDTGGVGEAFF.